Listed below are T cell receptor beta chains from one sample, sequenced in a study of blood T cell repertoires in COVID-19. Clones were sequenced by immunoSEQ multiplex PCR, and TCRdb holds only the in-frame ones, with some missing. Among about 220,000 clones listed, approximately 83% were seen once. The specimen was PBMCs or T cells enriched from blood (not recorded which). The receptors derive from a woman aged 50 to 60 who had been exposed to COVID-19. Both conserved end residues are part of each CDR3. D genes are given only for firm matches. Where a row states a size, it is once, few, many or the class of an expanded clone; other rows omit it.

V gene,clone size,J gene,D gene,CDR3 protein,CDR3 DNA
TRBV2,.,TRBJ2-5,TRBD2,CASKASGQETQYF,TGTGCCAGCAAGGCTAGCGGGCAAGAGACCCAGTACTTC
TRBV19,.,TRBJ2-3,.,CASTLRGGGESDTQYF,TGTGCCAGTACCCTAAGAGGAGGGGGGGAGTCAGATACGCAGTATTTT
TRBV14,.,TRBJ1-2,.,CASSHNTNYGYTF,TGTGCCAGCAGCCACAACACTAACTATGGCTACACCTTC
TRBV3-1/TRBV3-2,.,TRBJ1-1,TRBD1,CASSRDRKGIYTEAFF,TGTGCCAGCAGCCGGGACAGGAAGGGAATCTACACTGAAGCTTTCTTT
TRBV7-9,.,TRBJ1-5,.,CASSQGPTNQPQHF,TGTGCCAGCAGCCAGGGCCCAACCAATCAGCCCCAGCATTTT
TRBV15,.,TRBJ2-3,TRBD2,CATSRGGGGPDTQYF,TGTGCCACCAGCAGAGGAGGCGGGGGTCCAGATACGCAGTATTTT
TRBV29-1,.,TRBJ1-1,.,CSVAGDTEAFF,TGCAGCGTTGCCGGGGACACTGAAGCTTTCTTT
TRBV30,.,TRBJ1-2,TRBD1,CAWSVGTAAGGYGYTF,TGTGCCTGGAGTGTGGGGACAGCCGCGGGGGGCTATGGCTACACCTTC
TRBV15,.,TRBJ1-2,.,CATSRANSYGYTF,TGTGCCACCAGCAGAGCTAACAGCTATGGCTACACCTTC
TRBV6-6,.,TRBJ1-3,TRBD1,CASSQGGDTIYF,TGTGCCAGCAGTCAGGGGGGGGACACCATATATTTT
TRBV11-2,.,TRBJ1-3,.,CASSQSGRTGNTIYF,TGTGCCAGCAGCCAGTCGGGGAGAACTGGAAACACCATATATTTT
TRBV29-1,.,TRBJ2-1,.,CSVIELRAQHNEQFF,TGCAGCGTTATAGAGTTGCGGGCCCAGCACAATGAGCAGTTCTTC
TRBV7-9,few,TRBJ1-6,TRBD1,CATGGWDSPLHF,TGTGCCACAGGGGGCTGGGATTCACCCCTCCACTTT
TRBV5-1,.,TRBJ2-1,TRBD1,CASSLAGTALGEQFF,TGCGCCAGCAGCTTGGCCGGGACAGCCTTGGGCGAGCAGTTCTTC
TRBV19,.,TRBJ1-1,.,CASRAGRNTEAFF,TGTGCCAGTCGGGCGGGGAGGAACACTGAAGCTTTCTTT
TRBV7-9,few,TRBJ1-3,TRBD1,CASSLVRGQGGNTIYF,TGTGCCAGCAGCTTAGTCCGAGGACAGGGGGGAAACACCATATATTTT
TRBV19,few,TRBJ1-6,.,CASGHSLAYNSPLHF,TGTGCCAGCGGACACTCTCTCGCCTATAATTCACCCCTCCACTTT
TRBV9,.,TRBJ2-1,TRBD1,CASSAIGTANEQFF,TGTGCCAGCAGCGCTATAGGGACAGCGAATGAGCAGTTCTTC
TRBV19,.,TRBJ1-5,.,CASSIDRINQPQHF,TGTGCCAGTAGTATCGACAGGATAAATCAGCCCCAGCATTTT
TRBV24-1,.,TRBJ2-1,TRBD1,CATSVPGTGKQFF,TGTGCCACCAGTGTCCCCGGGACAGGGAAGCAGTTCTTC
TRBV19,.,TRBJ2-5,.,CASSQEDQETQYF,TGTGCCAGTAGTCAGGAAGACCAAGAGACCCAGTACTTC
TRBV6-4,few,TRBJ2-3,TRBD1,CASSETGGADTQYF,TGTGCCAGCAGCGAGACAGGGGGCGCAGATACGCAGTATTTT